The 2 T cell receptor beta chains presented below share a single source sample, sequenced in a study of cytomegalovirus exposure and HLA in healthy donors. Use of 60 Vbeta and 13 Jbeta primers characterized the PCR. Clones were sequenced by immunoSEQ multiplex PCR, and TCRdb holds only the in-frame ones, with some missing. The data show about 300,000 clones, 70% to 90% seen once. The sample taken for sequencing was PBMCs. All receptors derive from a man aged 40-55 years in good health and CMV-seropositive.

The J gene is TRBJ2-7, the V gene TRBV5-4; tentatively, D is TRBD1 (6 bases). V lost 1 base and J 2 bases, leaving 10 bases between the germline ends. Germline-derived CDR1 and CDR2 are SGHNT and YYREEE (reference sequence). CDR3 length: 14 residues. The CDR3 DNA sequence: TGTGCCAGCAGCTTGACAGGGCGTACCTACGAGCAGTACTTC. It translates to CASSLTGRTYEQYF.

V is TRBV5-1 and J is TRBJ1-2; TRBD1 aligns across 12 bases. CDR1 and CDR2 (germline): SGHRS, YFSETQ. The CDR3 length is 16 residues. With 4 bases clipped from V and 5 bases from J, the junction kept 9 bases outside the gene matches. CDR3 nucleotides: TGCGCCAGCAGCCCCGGGACAGGGGGCGCAGGTTATGGCTACACCTTC. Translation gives CASSPGTGGAGYGYTF. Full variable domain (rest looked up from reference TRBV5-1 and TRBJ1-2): KAGVTQTPRYLIKTRGQQVTLSCSPISGHRSVSWYQQTPGQGLQFLFEYFSETQRNKGNFPGRFSGRQFSNSRSEMNVSTLELGDSALYLCASSPGTGGAGYGYTFGSGTRLTVV.